The 8 T cell receptor beta chains reported below all come from one sample, sequenced in a study of T cell repertoires in cytomegalovirus infection. MiXCR was run by TCRdb on the reads, yielding one entry per CDR3 protein. The data contain 200,000 to 300,000 distinct CDR3 sequences, 9.1% of them seen just once; the ten biggest clones take up about 15%. Sequenced input: PBMCs. The receptors stem from a human donor in good health (CMV status not recorded). Some clones in this sample may be carry-over from other donors' samples.

This clonotype was seen many times. CDR3 DNA sequence: TGTGCCAGCAGCTTAATGGTTGGGGAACTTGAAGCTTTCTTT. Translating it yields CASSLMVGELEAFF. V and J are TRBV7-9 and TRBJ1-1; no definite D call. The V gene lost 2 bases and the J gene lost 7 bases, with 14 bases spanning the gap. Germline assignment: CDR1 SEHNR and CDR2 FQNEAQ (reference sequence). The CDR3 consists of 14 residues.

This clonotype was counted only a few times. The chain recombines TRBV29-1 with TRBJ2-1, with 7 positions matching TRBD1. The CDR3 spans 13 residues. Germline trimming cut 5 bases from V and 3 bases from J; bases unmatched to any gene: 4. Germline assignment: CDR1 SQVTM and CDR2 ANQGSEA. As DNA, the CDR3 is TGCAGCGTTTACCGGGACAGCTACAATGAGCAGTTCTTC. Protein sequence: CSVYRDSYNEQFF.

This clonotype was seen ten or more times. The V and J genes are TRBV15 and TRBJ1-1; maybe TRBD1 (6 bases). Germline CDR1 LNHNV, CDR2 YYDKDF (reference sequence). The germline V and J ends were trimmed by 2 bases and 5 bases, with 9 bases remaining between them. The CDR3 consists of 13 residues. For the CDR3, the DNA is TGTGCCACCAGCAGAAACGGACAGACTGAAGCTTTCTTT. Protein sequence: CATSRNGQTEAFF.

This clonotype was seen ten or more times. V and J are TRBV6-2 or TRBV6-3 and TRBJ2-2; D unclear. Trimming removed 2 bases at V and 2 bases at J, with 3 bases between. The CDR3 spans 13 residues. Germline CDR1 is MNHEY and CDR2 is SVGEGT. CDR3 sequence (DNA): TGTGCCAGCAGTTACGTCAACACCGGGGAGCTGTTTTTT. This gives the protein CASSYVNTGELFF.

The gene calls are TRBV3-1 and TRBJ2-1; 8 bases are shared with TRBD2. Per germline, CDR1 LGHDT and CDR2 YNNKEL (reference sequence). There are 15 residues in the CDR3. The V gene end was trimmed by 3 bases and the J gene end by 4 bases; junction bases not matched to a gene: 5. The CDR3 region is CASSQALAEYNEQFF. CDR3 nucleotides: TGTGCCAGCAGCCAGGCACTAGCGGAATACAATGAGCAGTTCTTC.

Only a few counts were recorded for this clonotype. The V call is TRBV29-1, the J call TRBJ2-1, with D perhaps matching TRBD1 or TRBD2 (6 bases each). The V end lost 8 bases, the J end lost 7 bases, and 18 bases lay between the germline ends. CDR1 is SQVTM and CDR2 is ANQGSEA in the germline V gene. The CDR3 totals 13 residues. The CDR3 DNA is TGCAGCTCCGCACACGGGGGCCCGAATGAGCAGTTCTTC. Translated: CSSAHGGPNEQFF.

This clonotype was seen repeatedly, ten times or more. The J gene is TRBJ1-3, the V gene TRBV7-2, with 9 bases fitting TRBD1. Germline V gene sequence: CDR1 SGHTA, CDR2 FQGNSA. Unmatched junction bases numbered 16, after V lost 3 bases and J lost 4 bases. The CDR3 sequence is 19 residues long. CDR3 protein: CASSLVGTGYRLLGNTIYF. For the CDR3, the DNA is TGTGCCAGCAGCTTGGTGGGGACAGGGTATCGCCTTCTGGGAAACACCATATATTTT.

Points on this clonotype: A read error is possible here, since a much larger clone lies one base away. The chain combines TRBV2 with TRBJ1-1; TRBD1 aligns across 8 bases. Germline CDR1 is SNHLY and CDR2 is FYNNEI. The CDR3 totals 14 residues. V shed 11 bases and J 5 bases; nucleotides not matched to a gene: 13. The CDR3 bases are TGTGCCGGACAAGTGGACAGGGCAGGAACTGAAGCTTTCTTT. Protein sequence: CAGQVDRAGTEAFF. The full variable domain, its missing parts supplied by reference TRBV2 and TRBJ1-1, is EPEVTQTPSHQVTQMGQEVILRCVPISNHLYFYWYRQILGQKVEFLVSFYNNEISEKSEIFDDQFSVERPDGSNFTLKIRSTKLEDSAMYFCAGQVDRAGTEAFFGQGTRLTVV.